A single T cell receptor beta chain is shown here with its context. Its antigen is not known. Using its own MiXCR run on the 5' RACE reads, TCRdb lists one record per CDR3 protein. The sample lists just over 350,000 distinct CDR3 sequences; around an eighth were seen once. This specimen belongs to a study of T-cell memory formation after mild COVID-19. As for the study in general: Among the donors, TCR clusters were largely specific to each donor.

Broader study findings: Contracting CD4+ clones lay largely in CM and EM, with CD8+ ones residing in EMRA. Day 15 to 85 contracting clones showed balanced CD4/CD8; day 15 to 37 expanders favored CD4+. Cross-reactive memory appears to have joined, as suggested by some responding clones showing up in pre-infection memory.

V lost 4 bases and J 6 bases, leaving 10 bases between the germline ends. Germline V CDR1 and CDR2: SGHTA, FQGNSA. This CDR3 has 13 residues. Sequenced sample: PBMCs or a T cell subset sorted from them (not recorded which). The receptor's source is a man younger than 30 who had mild COVID-19 (a few samples of this study predate the infection). Cell type and time point are not known. V gene TRBV7-2 combines with J gene TRBJ1-5; the D gene is possibly TRBD1 (6 bases). CDR3 in DNA: TGTGCCAGCAGCTCGACAGGAATTCAGCCCCAGCATTTT. Its protein product is CASSSTGIQPQHF.